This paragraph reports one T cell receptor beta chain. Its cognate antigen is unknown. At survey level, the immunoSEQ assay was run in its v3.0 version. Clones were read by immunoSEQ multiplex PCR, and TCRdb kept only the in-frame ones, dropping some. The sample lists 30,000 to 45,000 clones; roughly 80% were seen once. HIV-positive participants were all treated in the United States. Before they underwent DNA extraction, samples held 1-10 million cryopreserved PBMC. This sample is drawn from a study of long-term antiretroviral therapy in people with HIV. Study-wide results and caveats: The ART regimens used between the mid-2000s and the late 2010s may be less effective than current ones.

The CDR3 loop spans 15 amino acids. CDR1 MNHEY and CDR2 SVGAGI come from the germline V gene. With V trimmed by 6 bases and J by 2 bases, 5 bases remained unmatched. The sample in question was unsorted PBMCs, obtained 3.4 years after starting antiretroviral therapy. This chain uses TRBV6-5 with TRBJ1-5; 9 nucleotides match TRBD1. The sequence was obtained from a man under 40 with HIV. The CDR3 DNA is TGTGCCAGCAGAACGGACAGGGGCGGCAATCAGCCCCAGCATTTT. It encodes CASRTDRGGNQPQHF.